This T cell receptor (beta chain) is drawn from a study of T cells in Graves' hyperthyroidism and ophthalmopathy. This clonotype was detected only a few times. Trimming removed 3 bases at V and 2 bases at J, with 8 bases between. The germline V gene has CDR1 LNHDA and CDR2 SQIVND (reference sequence). The CDR3 runs to 14 residues. From RNA transcripts, TCR beta CDR3 regions were amplified. With the HTBI primer set, the TCR CDR3 went through a first round of RT-PCR. One entry per CDR3 protein, called by TCRdb with MiXCR from the multiplex PCR reads. Among around 560,000 distinct CDR3 sequences listed, 16% were seen once.

Sample: blood. The V and J genes are TRBV19 and TRBJ1-5; D may be TRBD1 (5 bases). The TCR was taken from a woman under 30 with Graves' hyperthyroidism. The CDR3 region is CASSIQGGNQPQHF. CDR3 in DNA: TGTGCCAGTAGTATCCAGGGAGGCAATCAGCCCCAGCATTTT.